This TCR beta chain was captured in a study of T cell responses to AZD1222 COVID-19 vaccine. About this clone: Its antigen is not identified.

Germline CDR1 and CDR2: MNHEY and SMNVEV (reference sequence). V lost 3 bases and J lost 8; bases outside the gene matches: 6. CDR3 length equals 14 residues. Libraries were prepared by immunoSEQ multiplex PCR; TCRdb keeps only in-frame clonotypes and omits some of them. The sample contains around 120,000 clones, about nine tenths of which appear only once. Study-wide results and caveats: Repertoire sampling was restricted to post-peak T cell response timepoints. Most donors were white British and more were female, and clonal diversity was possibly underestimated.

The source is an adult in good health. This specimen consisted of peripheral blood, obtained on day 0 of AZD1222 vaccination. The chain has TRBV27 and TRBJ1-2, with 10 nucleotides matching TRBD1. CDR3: CASSFSGTGAGYTF. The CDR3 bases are TGTGCCAGCAGTTTCTCCGGGACAGGGGCCGGCTACACCTTC.